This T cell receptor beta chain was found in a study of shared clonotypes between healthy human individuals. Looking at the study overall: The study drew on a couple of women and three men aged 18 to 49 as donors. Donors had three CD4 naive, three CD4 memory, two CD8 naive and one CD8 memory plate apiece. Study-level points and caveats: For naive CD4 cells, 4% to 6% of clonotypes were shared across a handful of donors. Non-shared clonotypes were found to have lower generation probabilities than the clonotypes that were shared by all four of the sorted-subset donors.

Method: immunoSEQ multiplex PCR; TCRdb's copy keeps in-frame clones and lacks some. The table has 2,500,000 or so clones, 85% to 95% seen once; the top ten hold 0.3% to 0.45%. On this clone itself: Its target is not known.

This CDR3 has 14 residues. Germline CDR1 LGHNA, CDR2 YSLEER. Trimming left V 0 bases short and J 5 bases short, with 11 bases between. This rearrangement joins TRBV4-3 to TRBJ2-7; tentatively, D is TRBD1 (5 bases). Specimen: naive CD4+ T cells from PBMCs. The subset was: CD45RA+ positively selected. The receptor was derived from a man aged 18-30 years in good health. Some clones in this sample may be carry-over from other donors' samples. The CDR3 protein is CASSQDPRVNEQYF. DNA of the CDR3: TGCGCCAGCAGCCAAGATCCCAGGGTCAACGAGCAGTACTTC.